This T cell receptor beta chain was profiled in a study of OX40 agonist ivuxolimab in advanced cancers. Turning to the study itself: Ivuxolimab is an agonistic anti-OX40 (CD134) antibody, and patients were treated with it. Patients assigned to dose escalation were diagnosed with hepatocellular carcinoma, melanoma, renal cell or head and neck cancer. Allowance was made for prior anti-PD-1, anti-PD-L1 or anti-CTLA-4 therapy, and about 37% had some.

TCRdb's table, derived via immunoSEQ multiplex PCR, lists solely in-frame clones and lacks some. Here the sample spans more than 55,000 clones, about four fifths being singletons. CDR3 length: 15 amino acids. Trimming at V came to 5 bases and at J to 6 bases, leaving 6 bases not matched to a gene. Per germline, CDR1 SGHTA and CDR2 FQGNSA. This sequence originates from an adult with an advanced solid tumor such as melanoma, head and neck, liver or kidney cancer. The sample consisted of CD4+ or CD8+ T cells sorted from blood, taken in a trial of the OX40 agonist ivuxolimab. This rearrangement joins TRBV7-2 to TRBJ2-2; 10 positions agree with TRBD2. CDR3 loop: CASSQTSGIAGELFF. The DNA of the CDR3 is TGTGCCAGCAGCCAAACTAGCGGGATAGCCGGGGAGCTGTTTTTT.